A selection of T cell receptor beta chains follows, all from one sample in a study of blood T cell repertoires in COVID-19. TCRdb's table, derived via immunoSEQ multiplex PCR, lists solely in-frame clones and lacks some. This repertoire shows about 140,000 clones, more than 75% found once; its top ten account for roughly 4%. The sample was peripheral blood. The receptors here all came from a woman older than 75 with acute or convalescent COVID-19. Both conserved end residues are part of each CDR3. The D gene is left open where the match is weak. Clone size is not always given. Where it is, it says once, few, many or a class for expanded clones.

- | 11 | TRBJ2-5 | TRBV6-5 | - | CASRTSETQYF | TGTGCCAGCAGGACATCAGAGACCCAGTACTTC
- | 15 | TRBJ1-6 | TRBV4-2 | - | CASSQYGSGQSPLHF | TGTGCCAGCAGCCAATATGGCTCAGGGCAATCACCCCTCCACTTT
- | 13 | TRBJ2-7 | TRBV12-3/TRBV12-4 | - | CASSWDISYEQYF | TGTGCCAGCAGTTGGGACATTTCCTACGAGCAGTACTTC
TRBD2 | 18 | TRBJ2-6 | TRBV19 | - | CASSREGSLGSGANVLTF | TGTGCCAGTAGTAGGGAGGGAAGTTTGGGCTCTGGGGCCAACGTCCTGACTTTC
TRBD2 | 18 | TRBJ2-1 | TRBV24-1 | few | CATRRTSGYWSSYNEQFF | TGTGCCACGAGACGGACTAGCGGATACTGGAGCTCCTACAATGAGCAGTTCTTC
TRBD1 | 14 | TRBJ2-7 | TRBV6-5 | - | CASRQRTGIGEQYF | TGTGCCAGCAGACAGCGGACAGGGATCGGCGAGCAGTACTTC
- | 15 | TRBJ2-5 | TRBV5-4 | - | CASSLMGQAKETQYF | TGTGCCAGCAGCTTGATGGGGCAGGCTAAAGAGACCCAGTACTTC
TRBD1 | 12 | TRBJ1-2 | TRBV19 | few | CAIGQGVYGYTF | TGTGCCATTGGACAGGGAGTCTATGGCTACACCTTC
TRBD1 | 17 | TRBJ1-1 | TRBV5-1 | - | CASSFYSSQGARREAFF | TGCGCCAGCAGCTTCTACTCCTCCCAGGGGGCGAGGAGGGAAGCTTTCTTT
TRBD2 | 16 | TRBJ2-1 | TRBV7-6 | once | CASSSPTSGGNNEQFF | TGTGCCAGCAGCTCCCCAACTAGCGGAGGCAACAATGAGCAGTTCTTC
- | 14 | TRBJ2-2 | TRBV6-4 | many | CASRSSSNTGELFF | TGTGCCAGCAGATCTAGCTCAAACACCGGGGAGCTGTTTTTT
TRBD1 | 14 | TRBJ2-7 | TRBV7-2 | - | CASSPRDRGREQYF | TGTGCCAGCAGCCCCCGGGACAGGGGGCGCGAGCAGTACTTC
- | 12 | TRBJ2-3 | TRBV28 | once | CASSSVADTQYF | TGTGCCAGCAGTTCGGTTGCAGATACGCAGTATTTT
- | 16 | TRBJ1-3 | TRBV2 | - | CASSEQAHFSGNTIYF | TGTGCCAGCAGTGAACAGGCCCACTTCTCTGGAAACACCATATATTTT
- | 15 | TRBJ2-7 | TRBV5-6 | - | CASSTLSPGFEEQYF | TGTGCCAGCAGCACCCTAAGTCCGGGGTTCGAGGAGCAGTACTTC